Sequencing of this TCR beta chain was carried out in a study of OX40 agonist ivuxolimab in advanced cancers. Overall study findings and caveats: CD8+ T cells were the subset that, on average, had more expanded clones than CD4+.

About this clone itself: Its antigen is undetermined.

Sequencing was performed with immunoSEQ multiplex PCR; in TCRdb, only in-frame clones are kept and a portion is missing. The sample lists tens of thousands of clones; about four fifths were seen once. The CDR3 sequence is 13 residues long. Germline trimming cut 5 bases from V and 13 bases from J; bases unmatched to any gene: 8. Germline CDR1 reads MNHEY; CDR2 reads SVGAGI. Here the sequenced sample was CD4+ or CD8+ T cells sorted from blood, taken in a trial of the OX40 agonist ivuxolimab. The V gene is TRBV6-5, the J gene TRBJ1-6, with TRBD1 identical over 7 bases. This sequence originates from an adult with an advanced solid tumor such as melanoma, head and neck, liver or kidney cancer. The CDR3 nucleotides are TGTGCCAGCAGTCCTAGTACAGGGGCTCCCCTCCACTTT. Translation: CASSPSTGAPLHF.